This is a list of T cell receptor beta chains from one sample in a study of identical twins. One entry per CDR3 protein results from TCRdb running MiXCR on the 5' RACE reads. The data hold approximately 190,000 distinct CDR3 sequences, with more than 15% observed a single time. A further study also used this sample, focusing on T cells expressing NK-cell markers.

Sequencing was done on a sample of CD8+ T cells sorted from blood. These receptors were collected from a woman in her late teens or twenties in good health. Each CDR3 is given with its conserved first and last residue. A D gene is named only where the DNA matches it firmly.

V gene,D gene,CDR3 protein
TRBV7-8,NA,CASSLPGDTQYF
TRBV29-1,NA,CSARTHSGANVLTF
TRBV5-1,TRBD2,CASSQLAVLAKNIQYF
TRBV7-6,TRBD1,CASSLGTGNNEQFF
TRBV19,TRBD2,CASSTSGSMVNEQFF
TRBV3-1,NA,CASSQFMGNTGELFF
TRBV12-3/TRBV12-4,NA,CASSFPAYSGANVLTF
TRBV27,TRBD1,CASSLLNYRGSRETQYF
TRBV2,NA,CASSSHPRAGELFF
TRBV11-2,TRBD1,CASSDRPRTGTSYEQYF
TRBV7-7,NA,CASAGAWEDTQYF
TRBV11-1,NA,CASSPDLTTATYNSPLHF
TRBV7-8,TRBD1,CASSFRGTNEKLFF
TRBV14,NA,CASSQVGRDGYTF
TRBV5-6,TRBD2,CASSLGLAGEGSEQFF
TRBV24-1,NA,CATSDLGSTDTQYF
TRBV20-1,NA,CSARALSVQETQYF
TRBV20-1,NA,CSARVGRRSYEQYF
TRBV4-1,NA,CASSLLMSGVEQFF
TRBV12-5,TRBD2,CASGLRHAGLAGDLNYEQYF
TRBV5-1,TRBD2,CASSFGTSGGAAKDTQYF
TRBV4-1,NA,CASRRNRGTHTEAFF
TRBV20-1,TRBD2,CSAPSGGRGTSQETQYF
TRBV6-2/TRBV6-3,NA,CASSYSIRTKGAKNIQYF
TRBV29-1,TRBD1,CSVGPGTGNGYTF
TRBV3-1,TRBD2,CASSFRTSTLYEQYF
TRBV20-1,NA,CSAEGPGHPGGELFF
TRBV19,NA,CASSLDATEQFF
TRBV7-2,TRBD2,CASSPRLAGITDTQYF
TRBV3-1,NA,CASSNRDVGKNIQYF
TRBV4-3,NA,CASSQVLWSYIYNEQFF
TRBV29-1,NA,CSVVAGNEQFF
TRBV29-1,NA,CSVAPGEGLGIQYF
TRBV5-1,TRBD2,CASSSLADSYEQYF
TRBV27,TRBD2,CASSPGLAGVFDNEQFF
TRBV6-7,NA,CARGQVAAISYEQYF
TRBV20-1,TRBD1,CSAWDSLTDTQYF
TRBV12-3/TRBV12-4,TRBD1,CASSSGTGFSYEQYF
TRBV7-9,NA,CASSLGTEEQFF
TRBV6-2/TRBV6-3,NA,CASSYYSVQGLLRNTEAFF
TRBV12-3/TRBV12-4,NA,CASSFSEAFF
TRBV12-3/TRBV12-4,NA,CASRANAGETVNEKLFF
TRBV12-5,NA,CASGSPSAPPGNNEQFF
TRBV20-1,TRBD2,CSARDLGRTYNEQFF
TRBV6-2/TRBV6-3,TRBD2,CASSLQLAGVYNEQFF
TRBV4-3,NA,CASSQDSRSTDAYRYEQYF
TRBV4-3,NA,CASSPGRKGTDTQYF
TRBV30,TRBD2,CACEGLAVYEQYF
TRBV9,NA,CASSLGWGPTEAFF
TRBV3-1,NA,CASSPQSGTQYF
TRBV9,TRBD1,CASSAGQPNTEAFF
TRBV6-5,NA,CASSYDTGNF
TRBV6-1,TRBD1,CASYRGRITEAFF
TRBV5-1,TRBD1,CASSSRDRGPFGYGYTF
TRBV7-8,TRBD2,CASSFSLAGGNTGELFF
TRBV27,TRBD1,CASSPGQGVLDGYTF
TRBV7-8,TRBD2,CASSTSRGGSYEQYF
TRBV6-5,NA,CASSLQGNTGELFF
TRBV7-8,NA,CASIRGGPYNEQFF
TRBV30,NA,CAWSSGETQYF